This T cell receptor (beta chain) was recorded in a study of T cell responses to AZD1222 COVID-19 vaccine. Method: immunoSEQ multiplex PCR; TCRdb's copy keeps in-frame clones and lacks some. This table has approximately 94,000 clones, 88% appearing once. Germline loops: CDR1 MDHEN, CDR2 SYDVKM. The CDR3 sequence is 15 residues long. V gave up 5 bases and J gave up 4 bases, with 17 bases separating them. The sample here was peripheral blood, taken on day 0 of AZD1222 vaccination. The receptor's source is an adult in good health. V usage is TRBV28 and J usage is TRBJ1-1; D not resolved. CDR3 DNA: TGTGCCAGCAGTACCCGTAGTTTTGGGCTCACTGAAGCTTTCTTT. Its translation is CASSTRSFGLTEAFF.